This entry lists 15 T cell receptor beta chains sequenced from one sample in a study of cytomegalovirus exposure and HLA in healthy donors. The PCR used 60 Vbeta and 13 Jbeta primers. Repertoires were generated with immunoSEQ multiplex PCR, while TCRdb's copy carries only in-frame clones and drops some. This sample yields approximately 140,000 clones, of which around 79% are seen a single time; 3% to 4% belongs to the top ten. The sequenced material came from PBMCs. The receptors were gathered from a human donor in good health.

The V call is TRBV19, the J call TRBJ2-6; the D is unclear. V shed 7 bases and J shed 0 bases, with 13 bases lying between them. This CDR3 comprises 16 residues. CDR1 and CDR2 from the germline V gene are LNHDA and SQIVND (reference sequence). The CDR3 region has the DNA TGTGCCAGTACCTTGAAGAGTGGCTCTGGGGCCAACGTCCTGACTTTC. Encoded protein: CASTLKSGSGANVLTF.

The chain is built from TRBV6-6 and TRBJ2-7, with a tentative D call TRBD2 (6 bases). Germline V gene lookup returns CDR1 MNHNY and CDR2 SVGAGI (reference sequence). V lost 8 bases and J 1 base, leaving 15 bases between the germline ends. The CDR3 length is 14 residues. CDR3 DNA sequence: TGTGCCAGCTATACGGCCGGGACTTCCTACGAGCAGTACTTC. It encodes CASYTAGTSYEQYF.

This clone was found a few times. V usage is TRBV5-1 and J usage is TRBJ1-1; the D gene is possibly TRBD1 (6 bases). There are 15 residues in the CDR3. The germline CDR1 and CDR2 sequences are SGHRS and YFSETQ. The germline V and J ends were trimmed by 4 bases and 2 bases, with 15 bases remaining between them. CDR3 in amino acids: CASSQKQGVNTEAFF. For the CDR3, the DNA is TGCGCCAGCAGCCAAAAACAGGGAGTAAACACTGAAGCTTTCTTT.

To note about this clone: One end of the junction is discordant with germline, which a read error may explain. The CDR3 loop is CSSSSQRGYNEQFF. The CDR3 DNA follows: TGTTCCAGCAGCTCTCAGCGGGGATACAATGAGCAGTTCTTC. The gene calls are TRBV7-9 and TRBJ2-1; 7 bases line up with TRBD2. Germline V gene sequence: CDR1 SEHNR, CDR2 FQNEAQ (reference sequence). The CDR3 loop spans 14 amino acids. Filled out from reference TRBV7-9 and TRBJ2-1, the complete variable domain reads DTGVSQNPRHKITKRGQNVTFRCDPISEHNRLYWYRQTLGQGPEFLTYFQNEAQLEKSRLLSDRFSAERPKGSFSTLEIQRTEQGDSAMYLCSSSSQRGYNEQFFGPGTRLTVL.

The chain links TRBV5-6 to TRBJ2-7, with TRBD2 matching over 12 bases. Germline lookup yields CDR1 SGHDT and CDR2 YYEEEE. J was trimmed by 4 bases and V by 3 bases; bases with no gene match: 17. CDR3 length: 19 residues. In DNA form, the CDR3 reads TGTGCCAGCAGCTGGGGGACTAGCGGGTTTTTCAACCCCTCATACGAGCAGTACTTC. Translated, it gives CASSWGTSGFFNPSYEQYF.

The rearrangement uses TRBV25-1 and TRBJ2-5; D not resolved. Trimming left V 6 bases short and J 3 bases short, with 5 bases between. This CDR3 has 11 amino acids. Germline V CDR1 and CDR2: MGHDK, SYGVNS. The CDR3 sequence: CASSRKETQYF. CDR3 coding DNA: TGTGCCAGCAGCAGAAAAGAGACCCAGTACTTC.

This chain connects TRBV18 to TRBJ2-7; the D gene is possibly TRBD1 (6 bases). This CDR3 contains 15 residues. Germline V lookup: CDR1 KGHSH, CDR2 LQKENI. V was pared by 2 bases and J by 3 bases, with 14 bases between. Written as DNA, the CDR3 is TGTGCCAGCTCACCAATAGGGGGAGACTACTACGAGCAGTACTTC. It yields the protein CASSPIGGDYYEQYF.

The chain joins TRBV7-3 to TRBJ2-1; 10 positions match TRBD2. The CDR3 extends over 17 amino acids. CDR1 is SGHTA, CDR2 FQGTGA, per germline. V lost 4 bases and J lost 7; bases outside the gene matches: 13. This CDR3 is CASSSTPLAGERNEQFF. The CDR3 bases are TGTGCCAGCAGCTCTACCCCCCTAGCGGGAGAGCGGAATGAGCAGTTCTTC.

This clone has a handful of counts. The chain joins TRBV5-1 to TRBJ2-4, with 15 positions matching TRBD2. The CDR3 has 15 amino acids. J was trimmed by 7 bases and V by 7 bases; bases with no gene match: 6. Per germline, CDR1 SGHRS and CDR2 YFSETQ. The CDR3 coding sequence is TGCGCCAGCCGCGCCGGACTAGCGGGAGGGAACATTCAGTACTTC. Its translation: CASRAGLAGGNIQYF.

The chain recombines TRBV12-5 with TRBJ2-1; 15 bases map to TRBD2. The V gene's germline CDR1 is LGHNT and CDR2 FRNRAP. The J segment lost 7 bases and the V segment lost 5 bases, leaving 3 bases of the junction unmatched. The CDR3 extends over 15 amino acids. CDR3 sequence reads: CASGQGTSGRNEQFF. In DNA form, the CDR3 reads TGTGCTAGTGGTCAAGGGACTAGCGGGAGGAATGAGCAGTTCTTC.

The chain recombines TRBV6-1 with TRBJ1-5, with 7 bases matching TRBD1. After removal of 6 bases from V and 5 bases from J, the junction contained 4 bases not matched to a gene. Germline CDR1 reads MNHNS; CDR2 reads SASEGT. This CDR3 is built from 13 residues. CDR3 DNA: TGTGCCAGCAGCGGGGACAGCCATCAGCCCCAGCATTTT. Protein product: CASSGDSHQPQHF.

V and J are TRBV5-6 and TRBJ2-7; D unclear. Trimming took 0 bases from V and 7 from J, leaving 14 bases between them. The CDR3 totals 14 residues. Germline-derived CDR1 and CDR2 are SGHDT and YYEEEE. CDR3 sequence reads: CASSLVAATREQYF. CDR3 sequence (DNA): TGTGCCAGCAGCTTGGTCGCAGCTACGCGGGAGCAGTACTTC.

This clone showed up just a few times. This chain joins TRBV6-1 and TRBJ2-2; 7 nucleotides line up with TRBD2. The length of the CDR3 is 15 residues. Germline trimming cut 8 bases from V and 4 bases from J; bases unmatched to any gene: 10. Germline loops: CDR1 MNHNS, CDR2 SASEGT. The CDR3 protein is CASSVGGVSTGELFF. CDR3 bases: TGTGCCAGCTCCGTGGGGGGGGTTAGCACCGGGGAGCTGTTTTTT.

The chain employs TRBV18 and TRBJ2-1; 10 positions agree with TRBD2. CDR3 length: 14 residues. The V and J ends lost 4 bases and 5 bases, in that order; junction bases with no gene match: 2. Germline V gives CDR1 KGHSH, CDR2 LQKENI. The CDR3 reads CASSLAGGDNEQFF. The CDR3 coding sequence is TGTGCCAGCTCACTAGCGGGAGGAGACAATGAGCAGTTCTTC.

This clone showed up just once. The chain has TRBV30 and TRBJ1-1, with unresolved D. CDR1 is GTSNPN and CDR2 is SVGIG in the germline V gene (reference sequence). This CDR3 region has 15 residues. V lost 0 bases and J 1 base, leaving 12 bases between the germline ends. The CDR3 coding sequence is TGTGCCTGGAGTGTAGCGGAGGGCCCGAACACTGAAGCTTTCTTT. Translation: CAWSVAEGPNTEAFF.